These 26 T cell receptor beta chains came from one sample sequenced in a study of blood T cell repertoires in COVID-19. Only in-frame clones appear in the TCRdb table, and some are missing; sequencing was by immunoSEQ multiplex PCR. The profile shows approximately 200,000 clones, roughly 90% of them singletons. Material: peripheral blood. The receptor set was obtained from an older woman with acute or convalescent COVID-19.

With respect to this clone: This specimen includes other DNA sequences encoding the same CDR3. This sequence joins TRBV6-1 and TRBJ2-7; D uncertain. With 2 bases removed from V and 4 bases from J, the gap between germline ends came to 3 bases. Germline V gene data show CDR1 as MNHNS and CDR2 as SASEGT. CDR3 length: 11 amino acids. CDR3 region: CASSERYEQYF. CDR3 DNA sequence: TGTGCCAGCAGTGAACGTTACGAGCAGTACTTC.

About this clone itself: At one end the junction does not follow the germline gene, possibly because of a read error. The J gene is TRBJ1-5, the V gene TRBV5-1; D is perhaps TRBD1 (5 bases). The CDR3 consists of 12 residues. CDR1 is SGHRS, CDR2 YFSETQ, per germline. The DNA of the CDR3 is TGCGCCAGCAGCCTGGACTCAGGGCCCAAGCATTTT. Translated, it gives CASSLDSGPKHF.

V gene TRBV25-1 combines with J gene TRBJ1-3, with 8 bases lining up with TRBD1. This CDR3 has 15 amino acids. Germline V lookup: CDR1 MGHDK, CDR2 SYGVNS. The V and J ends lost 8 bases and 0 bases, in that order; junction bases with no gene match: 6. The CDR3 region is CASSPGTGSGNTIYF. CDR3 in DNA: TGTGCCAGCTCTCCAGGGACAGGCTCTGGAAACACCATATATTTT. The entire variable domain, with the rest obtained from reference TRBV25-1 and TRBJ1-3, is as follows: EADIYQTPRYLVIGTGKKITLECSQTMGHDKMYWYQQDPGMELHLIHYSYGVNSTEKGDLSSESTVSRIRTEHFPLTLESARPSHTSQYLCASSPGTGSGNTIYFGEGSWLTVV.

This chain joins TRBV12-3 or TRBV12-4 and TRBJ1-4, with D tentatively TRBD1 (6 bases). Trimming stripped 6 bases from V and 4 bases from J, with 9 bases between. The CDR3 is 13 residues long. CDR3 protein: CASRTGFNEKLFF. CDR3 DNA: TGTGCCAGCAGAACAGGGTTTAATGAAAAACTGTTTTTT.

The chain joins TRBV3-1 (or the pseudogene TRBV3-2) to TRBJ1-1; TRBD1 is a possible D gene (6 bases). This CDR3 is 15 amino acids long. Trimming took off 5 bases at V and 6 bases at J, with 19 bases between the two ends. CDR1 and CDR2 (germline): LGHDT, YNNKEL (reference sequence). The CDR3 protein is CASSSWGSKGAEAFF. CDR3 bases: TGTGCCAGCAGCTCGTGGGGGTCCAAGGGGGCTGAAGCTTTCTTT.

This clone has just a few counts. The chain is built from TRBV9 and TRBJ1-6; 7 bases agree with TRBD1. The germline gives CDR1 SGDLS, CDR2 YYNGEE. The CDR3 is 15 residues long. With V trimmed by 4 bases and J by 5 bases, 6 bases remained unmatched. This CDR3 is CASSLTGTDNSPLHF. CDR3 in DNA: TGTGCCAGCAGCCTTACCGGGACAGATAATTCACCCCTCCACTTT.

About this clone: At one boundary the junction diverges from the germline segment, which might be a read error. The CDR3 is CASSIDHSTRLVVF. The CDR3 nucleotides read TGTGCCAGTAGTATAGATCACTCTACCCGATTGGTGGTCTTC. The rearrangement uses TRBV19 and TRBJ2-1; D ambiguous. The CDR3 has 14 amino acids. The germline V gene encodes CDR1 LNHDA and CDR2 SQIVND (reference sequence). Full variable domain (outside the CDR3, taken from reference TRBV19 and TRBJ2-1): DGGITQSPKYLFRKEGQNVTLSCEQNLNHDAMYWYRQDPGQGLRLIYYSQIVNDFQKGDIAEGYSVSREKKESFPLTVTSAQKNPTAFYLCASSIDHSTRLVVFGPGTRLTVL.

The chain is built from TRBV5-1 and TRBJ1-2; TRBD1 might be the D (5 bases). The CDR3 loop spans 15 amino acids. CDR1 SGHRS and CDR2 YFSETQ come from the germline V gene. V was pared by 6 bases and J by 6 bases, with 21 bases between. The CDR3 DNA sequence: TGCGCCAGCACTATCGGGGGGAGTGAGTGGAATGGCTACACCTTC. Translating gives CASTIGGSEWNGYTF.

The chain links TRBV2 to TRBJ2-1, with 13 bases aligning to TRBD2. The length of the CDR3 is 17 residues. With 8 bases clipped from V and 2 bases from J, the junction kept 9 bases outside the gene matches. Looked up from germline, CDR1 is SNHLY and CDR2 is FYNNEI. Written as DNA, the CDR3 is TGTGCCAGCGCTAGACTAGCGGGGGGTCTAACCTACAATGAGCAGTTCTTC. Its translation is CASARLAGGLTYNEQFF.

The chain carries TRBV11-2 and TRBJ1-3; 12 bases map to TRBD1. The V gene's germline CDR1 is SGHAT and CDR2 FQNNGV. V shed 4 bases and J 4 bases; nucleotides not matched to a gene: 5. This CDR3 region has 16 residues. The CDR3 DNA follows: TGTGCCAGCAGCTCGGGACAGGGGGCGGCGGGAAACACCATATATTTT. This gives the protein CASSSGQGAAGNTIYF.

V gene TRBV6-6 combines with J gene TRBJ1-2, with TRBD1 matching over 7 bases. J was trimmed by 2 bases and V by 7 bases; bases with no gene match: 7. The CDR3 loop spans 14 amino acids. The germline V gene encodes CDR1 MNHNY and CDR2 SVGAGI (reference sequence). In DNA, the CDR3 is TGTGCCAGCAAAACGACAGGGATGAACTATGGCTACACCTTC. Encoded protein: CASKTTGMNYGYTF.

CDR3 region: CASSLSPTYEQYF. CDR3 sequence (DNA): TGTGCCAGCAGCTTATCTCCTACCTACGAGCAGTACTTC. The J gene is TRBJ2-7, the V gene TRBV7-2; D is unresolved. Trimming stripped 2 bases from V and 2 bases from J, with 7 bases between. The CDR3 is made up of 13 amino acids. Germline CDR1 and CDR2: SGHTA and FQGNSA.

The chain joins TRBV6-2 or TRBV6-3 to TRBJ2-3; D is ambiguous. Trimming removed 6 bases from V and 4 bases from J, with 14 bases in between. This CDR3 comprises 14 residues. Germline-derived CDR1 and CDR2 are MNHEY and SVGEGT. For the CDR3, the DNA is TGTGCCAGCAGGCCTCCTAGTTTTCCAGATACGCAGTATTTT. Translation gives CASRPPSFPDTQYF.

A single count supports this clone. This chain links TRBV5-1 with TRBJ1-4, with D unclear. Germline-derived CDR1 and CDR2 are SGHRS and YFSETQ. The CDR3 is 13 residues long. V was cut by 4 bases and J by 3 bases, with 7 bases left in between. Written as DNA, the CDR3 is TGCGCCAGCAGCGAGGGCCCTAATGAAAAACTGTTTTTT. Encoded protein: CASSEGPNEKLFF. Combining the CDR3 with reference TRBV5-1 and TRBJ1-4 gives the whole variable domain KAGVTQTPRYLIKTRGQQVTLSCSPISGHRSVSWYQQTPGQGLQFLFEYFSETQRNKGNFPGRFSGRQFSNSRSEMNVSTLELGDSALYLCASSEGPNEKLFFGSGTQLSVL.

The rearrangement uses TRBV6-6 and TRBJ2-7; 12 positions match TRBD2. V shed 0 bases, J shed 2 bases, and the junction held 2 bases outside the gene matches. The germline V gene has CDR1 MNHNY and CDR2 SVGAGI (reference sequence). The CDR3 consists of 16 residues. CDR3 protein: CASSYSLAGGTYEQYF. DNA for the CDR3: TGTGCCAGCAGTTACTCTCTAGCGGGGGGGACCTACGAGCAGTACTTC.

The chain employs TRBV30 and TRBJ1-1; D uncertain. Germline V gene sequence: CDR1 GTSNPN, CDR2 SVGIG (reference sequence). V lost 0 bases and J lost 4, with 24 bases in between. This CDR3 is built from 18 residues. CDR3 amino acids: CAWSVIRPTAGLGTEAFF. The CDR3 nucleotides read TGTGCCTGGAGTGTAATCAGGCCGACGGCGGGGTTGGGCACTGAAGCTTTCTTT.

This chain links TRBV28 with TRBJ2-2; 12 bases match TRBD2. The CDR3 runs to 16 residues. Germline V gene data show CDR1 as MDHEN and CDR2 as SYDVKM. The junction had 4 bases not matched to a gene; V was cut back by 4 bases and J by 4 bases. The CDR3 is CASSSGLAGLTGELFF. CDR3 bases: TGTGCCAGCAGTTCCGGACTAGCGGGACTCACCGGGGAGCTGTTTTTT. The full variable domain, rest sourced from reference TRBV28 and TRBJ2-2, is DVKVTQSSRYLVKRTGEKVFLECVQDMDHENMFWYRQDPGLGLRLIYFSYDVKMKEKGDIPEGYSVSREKKERFSLILESASTNQTSMYLCASSSGLAGLTGELFFGEGSRLTVL.

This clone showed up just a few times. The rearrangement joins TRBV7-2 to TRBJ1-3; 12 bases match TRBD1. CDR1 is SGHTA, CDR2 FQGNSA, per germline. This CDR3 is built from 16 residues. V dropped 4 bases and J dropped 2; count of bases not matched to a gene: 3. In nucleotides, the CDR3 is TGTGCCAGCAGCTCCGGGACAGGGGGCACTGGAAACACCATATATTTT. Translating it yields CASSSGTGGTGNTIYF.

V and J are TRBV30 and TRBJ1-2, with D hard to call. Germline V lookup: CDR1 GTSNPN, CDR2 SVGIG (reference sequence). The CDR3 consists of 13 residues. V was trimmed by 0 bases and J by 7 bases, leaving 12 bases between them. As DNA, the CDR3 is TGTGCCTGGAGTGTACGGAGGAATTGTGGCTACACCTTC. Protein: CAWSVRRNCGYTF.

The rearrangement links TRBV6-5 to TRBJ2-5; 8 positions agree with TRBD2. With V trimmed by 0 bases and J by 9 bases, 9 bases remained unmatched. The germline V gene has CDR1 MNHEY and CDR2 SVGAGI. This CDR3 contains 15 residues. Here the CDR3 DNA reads TGTGCCAGCAGTTACTCGATCGCTAGCGGGTGGCCCCAGTACTTC. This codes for CASSYSIASGWPQYF.

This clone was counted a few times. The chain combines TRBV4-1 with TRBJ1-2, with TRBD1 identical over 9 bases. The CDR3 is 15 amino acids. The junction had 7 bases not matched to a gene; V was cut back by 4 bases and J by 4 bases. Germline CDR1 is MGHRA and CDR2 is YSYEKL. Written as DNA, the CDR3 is TGCGCCAGCAGCCCGGGACAGGGACCTATCTATGGCTACACCTTC. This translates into CASSPGQGPIYGYTF.

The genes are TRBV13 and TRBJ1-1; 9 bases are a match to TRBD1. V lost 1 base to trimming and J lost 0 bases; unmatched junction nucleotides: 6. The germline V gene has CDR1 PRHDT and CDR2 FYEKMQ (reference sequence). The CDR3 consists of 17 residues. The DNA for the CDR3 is TGTGCCAGCAGCTTAGAACAGGGGGCGAGCGTGAACACTGAAGCTTTCTTT. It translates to CASSLEQGASVNTEAFF.

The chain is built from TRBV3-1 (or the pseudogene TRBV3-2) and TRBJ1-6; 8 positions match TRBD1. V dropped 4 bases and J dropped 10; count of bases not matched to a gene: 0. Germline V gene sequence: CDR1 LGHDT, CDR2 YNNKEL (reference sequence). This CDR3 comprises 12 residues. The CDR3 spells CASSRQGSPLHF. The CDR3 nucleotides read TGTGCCAGCAGCCGACAGGGGTCACCCCTCCACTTT.

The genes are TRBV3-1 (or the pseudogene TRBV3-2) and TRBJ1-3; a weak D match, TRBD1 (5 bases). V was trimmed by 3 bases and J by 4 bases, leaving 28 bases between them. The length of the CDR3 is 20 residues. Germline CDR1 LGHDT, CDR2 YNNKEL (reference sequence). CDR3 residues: CASSQPWEGPIESGGNTIYF. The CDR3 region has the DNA TGTGCCAGCAGCCAGCCATGGGAGGGGCCGATAGAATCCGGCGGAAACACCATATATTTT.

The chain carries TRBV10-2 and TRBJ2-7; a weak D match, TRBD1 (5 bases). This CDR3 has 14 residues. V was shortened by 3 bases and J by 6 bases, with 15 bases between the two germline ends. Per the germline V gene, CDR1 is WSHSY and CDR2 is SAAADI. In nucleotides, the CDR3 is TGCGCCAGCAGTGATCTGGGGCGCAGTACCGAGCAGTACTTC. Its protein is CASSDLGRSTEQYF.

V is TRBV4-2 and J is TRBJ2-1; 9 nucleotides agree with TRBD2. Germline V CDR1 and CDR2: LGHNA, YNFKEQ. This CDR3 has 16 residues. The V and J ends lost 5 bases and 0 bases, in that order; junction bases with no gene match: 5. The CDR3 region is CASSARSGSSYNEQFF. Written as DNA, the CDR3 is TGTGCCAGCAGCGCCCGTAGCGGGAGCTCCTACAATGAGCAGTTCTTC.